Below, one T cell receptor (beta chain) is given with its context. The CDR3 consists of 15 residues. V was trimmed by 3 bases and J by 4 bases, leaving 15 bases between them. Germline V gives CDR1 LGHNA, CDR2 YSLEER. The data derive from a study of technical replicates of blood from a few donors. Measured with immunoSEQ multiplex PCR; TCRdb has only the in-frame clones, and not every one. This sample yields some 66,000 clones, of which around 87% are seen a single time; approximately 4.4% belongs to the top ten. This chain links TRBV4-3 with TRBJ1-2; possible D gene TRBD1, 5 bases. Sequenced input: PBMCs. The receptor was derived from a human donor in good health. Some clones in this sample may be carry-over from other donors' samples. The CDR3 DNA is TGCGCCAGCAGCCACCCCCGACGGGGGGGCTATGGCTACACCTTC. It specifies CASSHPRRGGYGYTF.